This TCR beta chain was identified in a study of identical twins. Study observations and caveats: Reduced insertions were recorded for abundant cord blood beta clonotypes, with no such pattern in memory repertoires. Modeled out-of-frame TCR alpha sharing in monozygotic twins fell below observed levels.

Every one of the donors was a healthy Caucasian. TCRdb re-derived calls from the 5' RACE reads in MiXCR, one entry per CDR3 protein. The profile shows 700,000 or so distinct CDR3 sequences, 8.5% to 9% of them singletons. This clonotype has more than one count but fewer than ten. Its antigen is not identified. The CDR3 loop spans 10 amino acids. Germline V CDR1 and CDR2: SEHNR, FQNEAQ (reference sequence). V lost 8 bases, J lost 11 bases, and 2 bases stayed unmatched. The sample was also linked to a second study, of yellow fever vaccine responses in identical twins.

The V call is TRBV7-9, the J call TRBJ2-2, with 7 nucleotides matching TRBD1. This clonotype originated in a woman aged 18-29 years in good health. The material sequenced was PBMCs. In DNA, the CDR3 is TGTGCCAGCGGGACAGCTGAGCTGTTTTTT. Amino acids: CASGTAELFF.